Listed here are 26 T cell receptor beta chains from one sample, sequenced in a study of blood T cell repertoires in COVID-19. The repertoire was sequenced with immunoSEQ multiplex PCR; TCRdb's copy has only in-frame clones and lacks some. The sample includes approximately 140,000 clones, 84% seen only once; the top ten take approximately 3%. Input material: PBMCs or T cells enriched from blood (not recorded which). These receptors all come from a woman aged 45-65 years with acute COVID-19.

V usage is TRBV28 and J usage is TRBJ1-3; the match to TRBD1 covers 9 bases. Germline CDR1 reads MDHEN; CDR2 reads SYDVKM. This CDR3 is built from 15 residues. J lost 3 bases, V lost 4 bases, and 4 bases had no gene match. The chain's CDR3 is CASSSLDRGGNTIYF. CDR3 nucleotides: TGTGCCAGCAGTTCACTGGACAGGGGTGGAAACACCATATATTTT.

The J gene is TRBJ2-6, the V gene TRBV5-1; D is perhaps TRBD1 (6 bases). Germline loops: CDR1 SGHRS, CDR2 YFSETQ. V gave up 0 bases and J gave up 2 bases, with 15 bases separating them. This CDR3 comprises 18 residues. The CDR3 here is CASSLVYRAPPGANVLTF. The DNA of the CDR3 is TGCGCCAGCAGCTTGGTTTACAGGGCGCCGCCTGGGGCCAACGTCCTGACTTTC.

This clone occurred once. V usage is TRBV28 and J usage is TRBJ1-5; TRBD1 agrees at 8 bases. The CDR3 loop spans 13 amino acids. Trimming took 7 bases from V and 5 from J; bases not matched to a gene: 4. CDR1 and CDR2 from the germline V gene are MDHEN and SYDVKM. The CDR3 loop reads CASTQGADQPQHF. The CDR3 DNA is TGTGCCAGCACCCAGGGGGCAGATCAGCCCCAGCATTTT.

The V call is TRBV7-2, the J call TRBJ2-5; D perhaps matches TRBD1 (6 bases). CDR1 and CDR2 (germline): SGHTA, FQGNSA. V was shortened by 7 bases and J by 2 bases, with 11 bases between the two germline ends. The length of the CDR3 is 13 residues. The DNA for the CDR3 is TGTGCCAGCACCGGGACAAATCAAGAGACCCAGTACTTC. Its translation: CASTGTNQETQYF.

The chain recombines TRBV9 with TRBJ2-2; 8 bases are shared with TRBD2. Unmatched junction bases numbered 3, after V lost 0 bases and J lost 8 bases. The CDR3 loop spans 14 amino acids. CDR1 SGDLS and CDR2 YYNGEE come from the germline V gene. In DNA, the CDR3 is TGTGCCAGCAGCGTAGCTACTAGCGGAGGGGAGCTGTTTTTT. It translates to CASSVATSGGELFF.

The gene calls are TRBV7-2 and TRBJ1-2; D gene uncertain. V shed 5 bases and J shed 8 bases, with 21 bases lying between them. CDR1 is SGHTA and CDR2 is FQGNSA in the germline V gene. This CDR3 is built from 15 residues. CDR3 coding DNA: TGTGCCAGCAGCATCGATCCGGGATCTCAGCGGGGCTACACCTTC. This codes for CASSIDPGSQRGYTF.

In this sample, this clone turned up a few times. The gene calls are TRBV18 and TRBJ1-2; 11 bases line up with TRBD1. The ends lost 3 bases at V and 4 bases at J; junction bases unmatched: 7. Germline values: CDR1 KGHSH, CDR2 LQKENI. The CDR3 runs 16 residues. The CDR3: CASSPGQGASGYGYTF. CDR3 DNA: TGTGCCAGCTCACCCGGACAGGGGGCATCCGGCTATGGCTACACCTTC.

This clone has a count of ten or more. The J gene is TRBJ2-7, the V gene TRBV5-1, with a weak D call TRBD2 (7 bases). Trimming shortened V by 3 bases and J by 4 bases, and 17 bases separated the two germline ends. Germline CDR1 is SGHRS and CDR2 is YFSETQ. The CDR3 has 15 amino acids. CDR3 in DNA: TGCGCCAGCAGCTCGAGCGGGACAAATCTGTACGAGCAGTACTTC. Translating it yields CASSSSGTNLYEQYF. Full variable domain (missing parts from reference TRBV5-1 and TRBJ2-7): KAGVTQTPRYLIKTRGQQVTLSCSPISGHRSVSWYQQTPGQGLQFLFEYFSETQRNKGNFPGRFSGRQFSNSRSEMNVSTLELGDSALYLCASSSSGTNLYEQYFGPGTRLTVT.

The chain couples TRBV3-1 (or the pseudogene TRBV3-2) to TRBJ1-2; 9 positions agree with TRBD1. CDR1 is LGHDT, CDR2 YNNKEL, per germline (reference sequence). V gave up 1 base and J gave up 8 bases; unmatched junction bases: 14. This CDR3 is built from 17 residues. The CDR3 nucleotides are TGTGCCAGCAGCCAAGGGTGGGGACAGGGAGAGGTTTACGGCTACACCTTC. Its translation is CASSQGWGQGEVYGYTF.

V and J are TRBV9 and TRBJ2-1; TRBD2 matches at 11 bases. CDR3 length equals 17 residues. Trimming cost V 0 bases and J 7 bases; bases outside gene matches: 9. Germline CDR1 and CDR2: SGDLS and YYNGEE. For the CDR3, the DNA is TGTGCCAGCAGCGTAGAAGTAGGTAGCGGGAGGGGAAATGAGCAGTTCTTC. This gives the protein CASSVEVGSGRGNEQFF.

This chain uses TRBV29-1 with TRBJ2-1, with 8 bases identical to TRBD2. Germline assignment: CDR1 SQVTM and CDR2 ANQGSEA. V shed 1 base, J shed 1 base, and the junction held 3 bases outside the gene matches. This CDR3 contains 15 residues. CDR3 sequence: CSVEVAGNSYNEQFF. Written as DNA, the CDR3 is TGCAGCGTTGAAGTAGCGGGAAATTCCTACAATGAGCAGTTCTTC.

The rearrangement uses TRBV7-9 and TRBJ1-3; D is possibly TRBD1 (5 bases). With 8 bases removed from V and 3 bases from J, the gap between germline ends came to 14 bases. The germline CDR1 and CDR2 sequences are SEHNR and FQNEAQ (reference sequence). This CDR3 is 14 amino acids long. CDR3 DNA: TGTGCCAGCTCGGGGGGAAAGGTTGGAAACACCATATATTTT. Translation: CASSGGKVGNTIYF.

This chain connects TRBV10-2 to TRBJ2-1, with 8 bases lining up with TRBD2. The CDR3 has 15 residues. V shed 5 bases and J 12 bases; nucleotides not matched to a gene: 15. Germline CDR1 and CDR2: WSHSY and SAAADI. CDR3 sequence (DNA): TGCGCCAGCAGTATTAAACTAGCGGCTCGATCCCTGCAGTTCTTC. Translated, it gives CASSIKLAARSLQFF.

The chain joins TRBV30 to TRBJ1-2; a weak D match, TRBD1 (5 bases). Looked up from germline, CDR1 is GTSNPN and CDR2 is SVGIG (reference sequence). Trimming pared 0 bases from V and 1 base from J, leaving 12 bases between. This CDR3 contains 15 residues. The CDR3 DNA sequence: TGTGCCTGGAGTGTAGAGACAGTGATTAACTATGGCTACACCTTC. Amino acid sequence: CAWSVETVINYGYTF.

This clone was counted a single time. This CDR3 reads CASSQGTTLNTEAFF. Here the CDR3 DNA reads TGTGCCAGCAGTCAGGGAACGACCCTGAACACTGAAGCTTTCTTT. The chain recombines TRBV6-5 with TRBJ1-1, with a weak D call TRBD1 (5 bases). V lost 5 bases and J 0 bases, leaving 13 bases between the germline ends. Germline lookup yields CDR1 MNHEY and CDR2 SVGAGI. CDR3 length equals 15 residues.

The chain employs TRBV12-5 and TRBJ1-5; no clear D gene. This CDR3 is 14 amino acids long. Per the germline V gene, CDR1 is LGHNT and CDR2 is FRNRAP. Trimming cost V 1 base and J 0 bases, with 4 bases left between them. The CDR3 region has the DNA TGTGCTAGTGGTTTGGCACATAGCAATCAGCCCCAGCATTTT. Translating it yields CASGLAHSNQPQHF. Complete variable domain (other parts from reference TRBV12-5 and TRBJ1-5): DARVTQTPRHKVTEMGQEVTMRCQPILGHNTVFWYRQTMMQGLELLAYFRNRAPLDDSGMPKDRFSAEMPDATLATLKIQPSEPRDSAVYFCASGLAHSNQPQHFGDGTRLSIL.

The chain links TRBV28 to TRBJ1-1; no clear D gene. The ends were cut back, 6 bases at V and 4 bases at J, with 15 bases in the middle. This CDR3 region has 14 residues. Per the germline V gene, CDR1 is MDHEN and CDR2 is SYDVKM. The CDR3 nucleotides read TGTGCCAGCAGCGTTTTGCGACCGGGCACTGAAGCTTTCTTT. Translated, it gives CASSVLRPGTEAFF.

The V and J genes are TRBV27 and TRBJ1-1; 10 nucleotides agree with TRBD1. The CDR3 has 16 amino acids. CDR1 MNHEY and CDR2 SMNVEV come from the germline V gene (reference sequence). Germline trimming cut 8 bases from V and 1 base from J; bases unmatched to any gene: 10. CDR3 in amino acids: CASAPGQGRRNTEAFF. The CDR3 nucleotides read TGTGCCAGCGCCCCGGGACAGGGGCGCCGGAACACTGAAGCTTTCTTT.

V is TRBV6-5 and J is TRBJ2-7; 9 bases are shared with TRBD1. Germline trimming cut 10 bases from V and 3 bases from J; bases unmatched to any gene: 7. The germline V gene encodes CDR1 MNHEY and CDR2 SVGAGI. The CDR3 contains 13 residues. CDR3 region: CATADRGFYEQYF. CDR3 DNA sequence: TGTGCCACCGCGGACAGGGGATTCTACGAGCAGTACTTC.

This clone was seen a few times. The V gene is TRBV19, the J gene TRBJ2-1; a weak D match, TRBD1 (6 bases). Trimming took 4 bases from V and 3 from J, leaving 13 bases between them. Germline CDR1 reads LNHDA; CDR2 reads SQIVND (reference sequence). CDR3 length equals 15 residues. Here the CDR3 reads CASSNPGTNYNEQFF. CDR3 in DNA: TGTGCCAGTAGTAACCCTGGGACAAACTACAATGAGCAGTTCTTC.

The chain employs TRBV28 and TRBJ2-3; D might be TRBD2 (5 bases). This CDR3 is built from 18 residues. The V gene lost 6 bases and the J gene lost 0 bases, with 22 bases spanning the gap. Per germline, CDR1 MDHEN and CDR2 SYDVKM. The CDR3 region has the DNA TGTGCCAGCAGCTTTATAGTCCGGGGTCTACTTAGCACAGATACGCAGTATTTT. It translates to CASSFIVRGLLSTDTQYF.

The CDR3 reads CASSDRRVYTEAFF. For the CDR3, the DNA is TGTGCCAGCAGCGATAGGAGGGTGTACACTGAAGCTTTCTTT. V gene TRBV2 combines with J gene TRBJ1-1, with D unclear. Germline V lookup: CDR1 SNHLY, CDR2 FYNNEI. This CDR3 is 14 amino acids long. V was clipped by 6 bases and J by 3 bases, with 14 bases between them.

CDR3 bases: TGTGCCAGCAGTTTATCAAATCAGGGGGCTGGCGAGCAGTACTTC. It translates to CASSLSNQGAGEQYF. The chain employs TRBV27 and TRBJ2-7, with 8 bases identical to TRBD1. This CDR3 is 15 amino acids long. The V gene's germline CDR1 is MNHEY and CDR2 SMNVEV (reference sequence). Germline trimming cut 0 bases from V and 6 bases from J; bases unmatched to any gene: 7.

This clone was seen only once. The chain links TRBV14 to TRBJ2-5; 10 nucleotides line up with TRBD1. Trimming took 3 bases from V and 4 from J; bases not matched to a gene: 8. The germline gives CDR1 SGHDN, CDR2 FVKESK. There are 16 residues in the CDR3. CDR3 in DNA: TGTGCCAGCAGCCATCAGGGGACAGGGGTCGTAGAGACCCAGTACTTC. Protein product: CASSHQGTGVVETQYF.

A few counts support this clone. The chain couples TRBV5-1 to TRBJ2-7; TRBD2 is a possible D gene (5 bases). The CDR3 length is 15 residues. Trimming removed 0 bases from V and 0 bases from J, with 10 bases in between. Germline loops: CDR1 SGHRS, CDR2 YFSETQ. CDR3 sequence (DNA): TGCGCCAGCAGCTTGGCGGGTAGCGACTCCTACGAGCAGTACTTC. Its translation is CASSLAGSDSYEQYF.

This chain joins TRBV5-8 and TRBJ2-1, with D possibly TRBD1 on 6 matching bases. Germline loops: CDR1 SGHTS, CDR2 YDEGEE. V was cut by 4 bases and J by 6 bases, with 26 bases left in between. The CDR3 is 18 residues long. CDR3 in DNA: TGTGCCAGCAGCCTGGGGCAGGGGCGGACCCAGCGGTTCAATGAGCAGTTCTTC. It codes for CASSLGQGRTQRFNEQFF.